One and the same sample provided the 27 T cell receptor beta chains below, sequenced in a study of blood T cell repertoires in COVID-19. Here immunoSEQ multiplex PCR was the method, and the copy in TCRdb shows in-frame clones only, minus some. The sample has over 95,000 clones, more than 80% seen once; the top ten hold 10%. The source material was peripheral blood. Every receptor here comes from a human donor in a cohort sampled during active COVID-19.

The rearrangement uses TRBV11-1 and TRBJ2-5; 11 bases are a match to TRBD1. This CDR3 comprises 15 residues. Trimming at V came to 1 base and at J to 4 bases, leaving 2 bases not matched to a gene. Germline lookup yields CDR1 SGHAT and CDR2 FQDESV (reference sequence). This chain's CDR3 is CASSLGGQGAETQYF. CDR3 DNA: TGTGCCAGCAGCTTAGGAGGACAGGGGGCAGAGACCCAGTACTTC.

V and J are TRBV30 and TRBJ1-1; D remains ambiguous. V lost 3 bases and J 0 bases, leaving 8 bases between the germline ends. Germline values: CDR1 GTSNPN, CDR2 SVGIG (reference sequence). This CDR3 has 13 amino acids. The chain's CDR3 is CAWRVRLNTEAFF. CDR3 coding DNA: TGTGCCTGGAGGGTGAGGCTGAACACTGAAGCTTTCTTT.

V gene TRBV28 combines with J gene TRBJ1-5, with TRBD1 matching over 10 bases. CDR3 length: 17 residues. Trimming took 3 bases from V and 3 from J; bases not matched to a gene: 8. Per the germline V gene, CDR1 is MDHEN and CDR2 is SYDVKM. In nucleotides, the CDR3 is TGTGCCAGCAGTTTCCGCGCCGGACAGGGGGACAATCAGCCCCAGCATTTT. Residues: CASSFRAGQGDNQPQHF. Combining the CDR3 with reference TRBV28 and TRBJ1-5 gives the whole variable domain DVKVTQSSRYLVKRTGEKVFLECVQDMDHENMFWYRQDPGLGLRLIYFSYDVKMKEKGDIPEGYSVSREKKERFSLILESASTNQTSMYLCASSFRAGQGDNQPQHFGDGTRLSIL.

The chain has TRBV11-3 and TRBJ2-1, with 10 bases matching TRBD2. V lost 0 bases to trimming and J lost 1 base; unmatched junction nucleotides: 3. CDR1 and CDR2 (germline): SGHNT, YENEEA. The CDR3 contains 17 residues. CDR3 loop: CASSLEPAGGSYNEQFF. CDR3 nucleotide sequence: TGTGCCAGCAGCTTAGAGCCAGCGGGGGGGTCCTACAATGAGCAGTTCTTC.

J is TRBJ2-5 and V is TRBV6-5, with unresolved D. This CDR3 contains 14 residues. Trimming removed 6 bases from V and 1 base from J, with 12 bases in between. The germline gives CDR1 MNHEY, CDR2 SVGAGI. The chain's CDR3 is CASRLLITQETQYF. CDR3 in DNA: TGTGCCAGCAGACTCCTTATAACCCAAGAGACCCAGTACTTC.

The rearrangement links TRBV2 to TRBJ2-7; TRBD2 agrees at 10 bases. This CDR3 is 13 amino acids long. V lost 5 bases to trimming and J lost 6 bases; unmatched junction nucleotides: 4. Per germline, CDR1 SNHLY and CDR2 FYNNEI. The CDR3 sequence is CASSIAGGSEQYF. CDR3 coding DNA: TGTGCCAGCAGTATAGCGGGAGGTAGCGAGCAGTACTTC.

This chain links TRBV6-6 with TRBJ2-7, with 9 bases matching TRBD1. V shed 4 bases, J shed 3 bases, and the junction held 1 base outside the gene matches. The germline CDR1 and CDR2 sequences are MNHNY and SVGAGI (reference sequence). The CDR3 is made up of 13 amino acids. CDR3 in DNA: TGTGCCAGCAGTTCGGACAGGGGCTACGAGCAGTACTTC. Translated, it gives CASSSDRGYEQYF.

The J gene is TRBJ1-2, the V gene TRBV11-3; the D is unclear. CDR1 and CDR2 from the germline V gene are SGHNT and YENEEA. The V gene lost 5 bases and the J gene lost 2 bases, with 12 bases spanning the gap. The CDR3 is 14 residues long. This chain's CDR3 is CASSPRGTNYGYTF. The CDR3 bases are TGTGCCAGCAGCCCTCGGGGAACCAACTATGGCTACACCTTC.

V gene TRBV6-5 combines with J gene TRBJ2-7, with D unresolved. The CDR3 consists of 15 residues. V was clipped by 0 bases and J by 2 bases, with 11 bases between them. Per germline, CDR1 MNHEY and CDR2 SVGAGI. The CDR3 DNA follows: TGTGCCAGCAGTTACTCTGAGGCTGGTACCTACGAGCAGTACTTC. Its translation is CASSYSEAGTYEQYF.

The gene calls are TRBV29-1 and TRBJ2-7, with a tentative D call TRBD2 (9 bases). This CDR3 is 18 amino acids long. The germline V and J ends were trimmed by 2 bases and 2 bases, with 25 bases remaining between them. Per the germline V gene, CDR1 is SQVTM and CDR2 is ANQGSEA. The CDR3: CSVEFETGVLAGAYEQYF. CDR3 nucleotides: TGCAGCGTTGAATTCGAGACAGGGGTGTTAGCGGGGGCCTACGAGCAGTACTTC.

The gene calls are TRBV5-1 and TRBJ1-6; D unresolved. The CDR3 is 15 residues long. Germline V gene data show CDR1 as SGHRS and CDR2 as YFSETQ. The V end was cut by 4 bases, the J end by 6 bases, with 14 bases between. The CDR3 reads CASSLDGGLNSPLHF. The CDR3 region has the DNA TGCGCCAGCAGCCTGGACGGCGGGCTTAATTCACCCCTCCACTTT.

The V and J genes are TRBV5-6 and TRBJ2-3; maybe TRBD2 (5 bases). This CDR3 contains 17 residues. V was cut by 2 bases and J by 2 bases, with 18 bases left in between. Germline values: CDR1 SGHDT, CDR2 YYEEEE. The DNA for the CDR3 is TGTGCCAGCAGCTTCCCCTGGGAGATCACTCACACAGATACGCAGTATTTT. Amino acids: CASSFPWEITHTDTQYF.

The V call is TRBV30, the J call TRBJ2-3; possibly TRBD2 for D (5 bases). The CDR3 loop spans 11 amino acids. The germline V gene has CDR1 GTSNPN and CDR2 SVGIG (reference sequence). V was trimmed by 2 bases and J by 5 bases, leaving 5 bases between them. The CDR3 DNA sequence: TGTGCCTGGAGTCGGGGAGATACGCAGTATTTT. This codes for CAWSRGDTQYF.

The V call is TRBV9, the J call TRBJ2-1, with D maybe TRBD2 (5 bases). Germline CDR1 reads SGDLS; CDR2 reads YYNGEE. V shed 0 bases and J shed 2 bases, with 6 bases lying between them. This CDR3 is built from 14 residues. CDR3 DNA: TGTGCCAGCAGCGTAGGAGGGCCCTACAATGAGCAGTTCTTC. Its protein is CASSVGGPYNEQFF.

The genes are TRBV18 and TRBJ1-2, with D possibly TRBD1 on 5 matching bases. With 2 bases removed from V and 2 bases from J, the gap between germline ends came to 12 bases. The germline CDR1 and CDR2 sequences are KGHSH and LQKENI. CDR3 size: 15 residues. The DNA of the CDR3 is TGTGCCAGCTCACCAACAGGCAAGGGAAACTATGGCTACACCTTC. Its translation: CASSPTGKGNYGYTF.

This rearrangement joins TRBV7-9 to TRBJ2-3, with a tentative D call TRBD2 (6 bases). The CDR3 runs to 16 residues. Germline lookup yields CDR1 SEHNR and CDR2 FQNEAQ (reference sequence). V shed 5 bases and J shed 0 bases, with 15 bases lying between them. The DNA for the CDR3 is TGTGCCAGCAGCCCAGGACTGGGGGGTAGCACAGATACGCAGTATTTT. Translating it yields CASSPGLGGSTDTQYF.

This chain connects TRBV5-1 to TRBJ1-2; TRBD1 matches at 9 bases. The V gene's germline CDR1 is SGHRS and CDR2 YFSETQ. This CDR3 is 16 amino acids long. Losses at the gene ends were 3 bases for V and 0 bases for J; bases not matched to a gene: 6. The CDR3 DNA sequence: TGCGCCAGCAGCTCTGGACAGGGGTCAGCTAACTATGGCTACACCTTC. It yields the protein CASSSGQGSANYGYTF.

The gene calls are TRBV19 and TRBJ2-1; 8 bases match TRBD1. The CDR3 spans 15 residues. Looked up from germline, CDR1 is LNHDA and CDR2 is SQIVND (reference sequence). Unmatched junction bases numbered 7, after V lost 6 bases and J lost 3 bases. The CDR3 loop reads CASSLGGTGYNEQFF. For the CDR3, the DNA is TGTGCCAGTAGCCTAGGGGGGACAGGCTACAATGAGCAGTTCTTC.

The chain recombines TRBV10-3 with TRBJ1-1; TRBD1 is a possible D gene (5 bases). The V end was cut by 3 bases, the J end by 4 bases, with 21 bases between. Germline values: CDR1 ENHRY, CDR2 SYGVKD. The CDR3 loop spans 17 amino acids. CDR3 sequence (DNA): TGTGCCATCAGTGAACGGGAGGGTGCCATCCAGGGCACTGAAGCTTTCTTT. Translated, it gives CAISEREGAIQGTEAFF.

This sequence joins TRBV7-9 and TRBJ2-1, with D perhaps TRBD1 (5 bases). Germline assignment: CDR1 SEHNR and CDR2 FQNEAQ (reference sequence). The CDR3 has 15 residues. V lost 5 bases, J lost 0 bases, and 11 bases lay in between. Here the CDR3 reads CASSPDRSSYNEQFF. The CDR3 DNA sequence: TGTGCCAGCAGCCCTGACAGAAGCTCCTACAATGAGCAGTTCTTC.

The V and J genes are TRBV7-8 and TRBJ1-2; TRBD1 aligns across 7 bases. The V segment lost 4 bases and the J segment 6 bases; nucleotides outside the gene matches: 14. This CDR3 has 16 residues. Germline values: CDR1 SGHVS, CDR2 FQNEAQ. The CDR3 here is CASSSSGGPFSNGYTF. Here the CDR3 DNA reads TGTGCCAGCAGCTCATCAGGGGGGCCCTTTTCAAATGGCTACACCTTC.

The chain has TRBV7-6 and TRBJ2-3; 11 bases are a match to TRBD2. The CDR3 is made up of 17 amino acids. The junction had 8 bases not matched to a gene; V was cut back by 4 bases and J by 2 bases. Germline values: CDR1 SGHVS, CDR2 FNYEAQ. The DNA for the CDR3 is TGTGCCAGCAGCTCCCGACAGACTAGCGGGATCACAGATACGCAGTATTTT. Translating gives CASSSRQTSGITDTQYF. Drawing the rest from reference TRBV7-6 and TRBJ2-3, the complete variable domain is GAGVSQSPRYKVTKRGQDVALRCDPISGHVSLYWYRQALGQGPEFLTYFNYEAQQDKSGLPNDRFSAERPEGSISTLTIQRTEQRDSAMYRCASSSRQTSGITDTQYFGPGTRLTVL.

The gene calls are TRBV30 and TRBJ1-2; TRBD1 agrees at 9 bases. Losses at the gene ends were 5 bases for V and 4 bases for J; bases not matched to a gene: 5. The CDR3 totals 13 residues. Germline V gives CDR1 GTSNPN, CDR2 SVGIG (reference sequence). The CDR3 protein is CAWATGGLYGYTF. Written as DNA, the CDR3 is TGTGCCTGGGCGACAGGGGGTCTCTATGGCTACACCTTC.

CDR3 DNA: TGTGCCAGCAGCTTGGTTGCAGGGCTAGGCTACGAGCAGTACTTC. This translates into CASSLVAGLGYEQYF. The rearrangement links TRBV5-6 to TRBJ2-7; a weak D match, TRBD1 (5 bases). CDR1 SGHDT and CDR2 YYEEEE come from the germline V gene. V was pared by 0 bases and J by 3 bases, with 13 bases between. CDR3 length: 15 amino acids.

This sequence joins TRBV19 and TRBJ2-6, with D unresolved. The CDR3 extends over 15 amino acids. CDR1 LNHDA and CDR2 SQIVND come from the germline V gene (reference sequence). V was trimmed by 3 bases and J by 2 bases, leaving 8 bases between them. The CDR3 sequence: CASSMVVTGANVLTF. Written as DNA, the CDR3 is TGTGCCAGTAGTATGGTAGTGACTGGGGCCAACGTCCTGACTTTC.

CDR3 residues: CACEKGLEAFF. The DNA for the CDR3 is TGTGCCTGCGAAAAGGGACTTGAAGCTTTCTTT. The genes are TRBV30 and TRBJ1-1, with a tentative D call TRBD1 (5 bases). V was cut by 6 bases and J by 7 bases, with 12 bases left in between. The CDR3 contains 11 residues. The germline V gene encodes CDR1 GTSNPN and CDR2 SVGIG (reference sequence).

The V gene is TRBV5-6, the J gene TRBJ2-4; 7 bases align to TRBD1. CDR1 is SGHDT, CDR2 YYEEEE, per germline. The CDR3 length is 16 residues. The ends lost 2 bases at V and 2 bases at J; junction bases unmatched: 7. The CDR3 sequence is CASSLSGGDSKNIQYF. CDR3 coding DNA: TGTGCCAGCAGCTTATCAGGGGGAGATTCCAAAAACATTCAGTACTTC.